The 17 T cell receptor beta chains below all came from one sample that was sequenced in a study of cytomegalovirus exposure and HLA in healthy donors. The data were produced by immunoSEQ multiplex PCR, yet TCRdb's version contains in-frame clones alone and is incomplete. The sample lists about 260,000 clones; roughly 87% were seen once. The material sequenced was PBMCs. These receptors all come from a young woman in good health and CMV-seronegative.

The chain employs TRBV28 and TRBJ1-5; 10 nucleotides align to TRBD1. The junction had 11 bases not matched to a gene; V was cut back by 4 bases and J by 5 bases. From germline, CDR1 is MDHEN and CDR2 SYDVKM. The CDR3 contains 17 residues. The CDR3 region has the DNA TGTGCCAGCAGTTCCATTATGGGGGACAGGGGACATCAGCCCCAGCATTTT. Encoded protein: CASSSIMGDRGHQPQHF.

The V and J genes are TRBV5-6 and TRBJ2-7; TRBD1 is a possible D gene (5 bases). Germline V gives CDR1 SGHDT, CDR2 YYEEEE. V shed 4 bases and J shed 3 bases, with 11 bases lying between them. The length of the CDR3 is 13 residues. The CDR3 spells CASSPQDSYEQYF. The CDR3 region has the DNA TGTGCCAGCAGCCCACAAGACAGCTACGAGCAGTACTTC. The full variable domain, rest sourced from reference TRBV5-6 and TRBJ2-7, is DAGVTQSPTHLIKTRGQQVTLRCSPKSGHDTVSWYQQALGQGPQFIFQYYEEEERQRGNFPDRFSGHQFPNYSSELNVNALLLGDSALYLCASSPQDSYEQYFGPGTRLTVT.

V gene TRBV11-3 combines with J gene TRBJ2-7, with 8 nucleotides matching TRBD1. The germline gives CDR1 SGHNT, CDR2 YENEEA. V lost 5 bases, J lost 0 bases, and 6 bases stayed unmatched. The length of the CDR3 is 15 residues. CDR3 coding DNA: TGTGCCAGCAGCCCCGGACAGGGTCCCTCCTACGAGCAGTACTTC. Protein product: CASSPGQGPSYEQYF.

The chain recombines TRBV19 with TRBJ2-7; D ambiguous. The V gene lost 1 base and the J gene lost 1 base, with 5 bases spanning the gap. Per the germline V gene, CDR1 is LNHDA and CDR2 is SQIVND (reference sequence). The CDR3 consists of 13 residues. CDR3: CASSIGQSYEQYF. As DNA, the CDR3 is TGTGCCAGTAGTATAGGGCAGTCCTACGAGCAGTACTTC.

This clone has only one observation. The V and J genes are TRBV27 and TRBJ2-2, with D unclear. The length of the CDR3 is 14 residues. V lost 3 bases, J lost 7 bases, and 12 bases lay in between. CDR1 and CDR2 from the germline V gene are MNHEY and SMNVEV (reference sequence). The CDR3: CASSLYRSGGELFF. The CDR3 bases are TGTGCCAGCAGTTTGTACCGCTCAGGCGGGGAGCTGTTTTTT.

V and J are TRBV2 and TRBJ2-3; D unresolved. With 4 bases removed from V and 2 bases from J, the gap between germline ends came to 13 bases. The CDR3 runs 15 residues. CDR1 and CDR2 from the germline V gene are SNHLY and FYNNEI. The DNA for the CDR3 is TGTGCCAGCAGTGTGGATGGATCCATCACAGATACGCAGTATTTT. As protein: CASSVDGSITDTQYF.

This sequence joins TRBV5-1 and TRBJ2-5; D not certain. CDR3 length equals 15 residues. Trimming removed 2 bases at V and 1 base at J, with 12 bases between. Germline V lookup: CDR1 SGHRS, CDR2 YFSETQ. The CDR3, as DNA: TGCGCCAGCAGCTTTGGTATGCTGGGCCAAGAGACCCAGTACTTC. This sequence encodes CASSFGMLGQETQYF.

The V call is TRBV9, the J call TRBJ1-4; D possibly corresponds to TRBD1 (6 bases). Germline V gene data show CDR1 as SGDLS and CDR2 as YYNGEE. Trimming stripped 2 bases from V and 3 bases from J, with 11 bases between. The CDR3 has 15 amino acids. DNA for the CDR3: TGTGCCAGCAGCGTGCAGGGGACGGCTAATGAAAAACTGTTTTTT. The encoded protein is CASSVQGTANEKLFF.

This chain joins TRBV5-6 and TRBJ2-1, with 15 bases matching TRBD2. J was trimmed by 8 bases and V by 2 bases; bases with no gene match: 5. This CDR3 region has 16 residues. CDR1 and CDR2 from the germline V gene are SGHDT and YYEEEE. CDR3 DNA sequence: TGTGCCAGCAGCTTTTTGGGACTAGCGGGAGGCGATGAGCAGTTCTTC. This codes for CASSFLGLAGGDEQFF.

The genes are TRBV5-1 and TRBJ2-7; D call uncertain. The ends were cut back, 3 bases at V and 2 bases at J, with 12 bases in the middle. In germline, CDR1 is SGHRS, CDR2 YFSETQ. The CDR3 runs to 14 residues. DNA for the CDR3: TGCGCCAGCAGCTCGACCGCTGGCACCTACGAGCAGTACTTC. Protein sequence: CASSSTAGTYEQYF.

The chain has TRBV7-9 and TRBJ2-7, with 9 positions matching TRBD1. Losses at the gene ends were 4 bases for V and 3 bases for J; bases not matched to a gene: 10. Germline V gene data show CDR1 as SEHNR and CDR2 as FQNEAQ (reference sequence). This CDR3 comprises 16 residues. The CDR3 protein is CASSSDRGNDHYEQYF. The CDR3 DNA follows: TGTGCCAGCAGCTCGGACAGGGGTAACGACCACTACGAGCAGTACTTC.

This clone has more than one count but fewer than ten. The chain combines TRBV18 with TRBJ2-2, with TRBD1 matching over 8 bases. Germline V gene data show CDR1 as KGHSH and CDR2 as LQKENI. The CDR3 runs to 15 residues. Losses at the gene ends were 3 bases for V and 4 bases for J; bases not matched to a gene: 4. The DNA for the CDR3 is TGTGCCAGCTCACCCTCGCAGGGGGCCACCGGGGAGCTGTTTTTT. It codes for CASSPSQGATGELFF.

The chain has TRBV30 and TRBJ1-5; a weak D match, TRBD1 (5 bases). Trimming removed 3 bases at V and 0 bases at J, with 18 bases between. The CDR3 length is 17 residues. Germline V gene lookup returns CDR1 GTSNPN and CDR2 SVGIG (reference sequence). This chain's CDR3 is CAWSAGRGPNSNQPQHF. The CDR3 DNA reads as TGTGCCTGGAGCGCCGGGCGGGGACCTAATAGCAATCAGCCCCAGCATTTT.

CDR3: CASSDYFPGQGFGLWGYTF. In DNA, the CDR3 is TGTGCCAGCAGCGACTACTTCCCGGGACAGGGCTTCGGATTGTGGGGCTACACCTTC. J is TRBJ1-2 and V is TRBV9, with TRBD1 identical over 9 bases. The germline V gene encodes CDR1 SGDLS and CDR2 YYNGEE. V lost 3 bases, J lost 8 bases, and 23 bases stayed unmatched. This CDR3 region has 19 residues.

The rearrangement uses TRBV19 and TRBJ2-1; D perhaps matches TRBD2 (6 bases). The ends were cut back, 4 bases at V and 1 base at J, with 14 bases in the middle. CDR1 LNHDA and CDR2 SQIVND come from the germline V gene (reference sequence). This CDR3 has 16 residues. The CDR3 nucleotides read TGTGCCAGTAGTACCCCCGGCGCGGGGTCCTACAATGAGCAGTTCTTC. Translated, it gives CASSTPGAGSYNEQFF.

The V and J genes are TRBV29-1 and TRBJ2-2; D is perhaps TRBD1 or TRBD2 (6 bases each). The CDR3 runs 14 residues. Trimming took 1 base from V and 7 from J, leaving 13 bases between them. The germline gives CDR1 SQVTM, CDR2 ANQGSEA. The CDR3 DNA sequence: TGCAGCGTTGAAGGCTGGGGGGCGCACGGGGAGCTGTTTTTT. Residues: CSVEGWGAHGELFF.

J is TRBJ2-2 and V is TRBV7-3; TRBD2 aligns across 14 bases. This CDR3 comprises 16 residues. Per the germline V gene, CDR1 is SGHTA and CDR2 is FQGTGA. V was clipped by 4 bases and J by 7 bases; unmatched bases: 5. The CDR3 spells CASSSRTSGRLGELFF. The CDR3 DNA is TGTGCCAGCAGCTCGCGGACTAGCGGGAGGCTCGGGGAGCTGTTTTTT.